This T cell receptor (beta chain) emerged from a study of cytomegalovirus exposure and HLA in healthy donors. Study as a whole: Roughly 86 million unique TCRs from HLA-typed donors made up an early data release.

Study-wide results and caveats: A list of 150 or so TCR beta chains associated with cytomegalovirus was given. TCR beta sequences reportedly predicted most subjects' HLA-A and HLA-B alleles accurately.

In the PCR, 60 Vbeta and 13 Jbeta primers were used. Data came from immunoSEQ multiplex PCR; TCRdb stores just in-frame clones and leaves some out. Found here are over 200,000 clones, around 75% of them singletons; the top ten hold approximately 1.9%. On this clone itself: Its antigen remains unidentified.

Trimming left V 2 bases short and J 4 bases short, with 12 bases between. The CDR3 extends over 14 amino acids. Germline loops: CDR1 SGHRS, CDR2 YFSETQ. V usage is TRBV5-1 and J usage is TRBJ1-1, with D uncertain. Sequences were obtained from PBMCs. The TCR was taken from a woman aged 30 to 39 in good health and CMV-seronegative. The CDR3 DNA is TGCGCCAGCAGCTTCCGCGACGAGCGCACTGAAGCTTTCTTT. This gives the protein CASSFRDERTEAFF.